The TCR beta chain under discussion was sequenced for a study of blood T cell repertoires in COVID-19. Per the study methods: Estimates of nucleated cell counts were drawn from the amplification of reference gene primers. Sequencing used immunoSEQ multiplex PCR; TCRdb keeps in-frame clones, though not all of them. V and J calls and clone size are given by that table; D and trimming were obtained from the DNA. The sample carries about 260,000 clones, roughly 86% recorded once. CDR1 and CDR2 from the germline V gene are SGHDN and FVKESK. The CDR3 is made up of 13 amino acids. Losses at the gene ends were 3 bases for V and 8 bases for J; bases not matched to a gene: 4.

The sequence came from a man aged 35 to 55 who had recovered from COVID-19. The chain combines TRBV14 with TRBJ1-1; 9 positions agree with TRBD1. The material sequenced was peripheral blood. In DNA form, the CDR3 reads TGTGCCAGCAGCCATCTACAGGGGGCGGAAGCTTTCTTT. It specifies CASSHLQGAEAFF.